The 16 T cell receptor beta chains below were found in one sample sequenced in a study of T cells in Graves' hyperthyroidism and ophthalmopathy. The CDR3 regions of TCR beta were amplified from RNA transcripts. First-round RT-PCR of the TCR CDR3 relied on the HTBI primer set. A single record per CDR3 protein comes from TCRdb applying MiXCR to the multiplex PCR reads. The table lists about 360,000 distinct CDR3 sequences, roughly 13% of them singletons. The specimen sequenced was blood. Receptors were obtained from a woman in her late teens or twenties with Graves' hyperthyroidism.

This clonotype came up many times. V usage is TRBV13 and J usage is TRBJ1-2; maybe TRBD1 (6 bases). The CDR3 contains 13 residues. The V and J ends lost 5 bases and 2 bases respectively, with 9 bases between them. CDR1 is PRHDT and CDR2 is FYEKMQ in the germline V gene (reference sequence). The CDR3 DNA reads as TGTGCCAGCAGCCGGGACAAGAACTATGGCTACACCTTC. Protein product: CASSRDKNYGYTF.

The sample holds a few counts of this clonotype. The V gene is TRBV12-3 or TRBV12-4, the J gene TRBJ1-1; D call uncertain. V was clipped by 8 bases and J by 1 base, with 8 bases between them. The CDR3 spans 12 residues. This chain's CDR3 is CASGRGNTEAFF. The DNA for the CDR3 is TGTGCCAGCGGACGGGGGAACACTGAAGCTTTCTTT.

This clonotype was observed at least ten times. The gene calls are TRBV18 and TRBJ2-7, with unresolved D. CDR1 is KGHSH, CDR2 LQKENI, per germline. The CDR3 sequence is 12 residues long. Trimming left V 4 bases short and J 2 bases short, with 6 bases between. The CDR3 region has the DNA TGTGCCAGCTCACAACAGACCTACGAGCAGTACTTC. The encoded protein is CASSQQTYEQYF.

Only a few counts were recorded for this clonotype. The chain has TRBV6-1 and TRBJ2-4; 7 nucleotides line up with TRBD2. J lost 0 bases, V lost 5 bases, and 7 bases had no gene match. Germline loops: CDR1 MNHNS, CDR2 SASEGT. The CDR3 has 16 amino acids. CDR3 DNA: TGTGCCAGCAGTCCCGGGACTACCATAGCCAAAAACATTCAGTACTTC. It encodes CASSPGTTIAKNIQYF.

This clonotype was detected ten times or more. The chain links TRBV2 to TRBJ2-5, with 7 bases identical to TRBD2. The CDR3 loop spans 12 amino acids. Germline V gene lookup returns CDR1 SNHLY and CDR2 FYNNEI. With V trimmed by 8 bases and J by 1 base, 1 base remained unmatched. The CDR3 protein is CASGGVQETQYF. The CDR3 DNA sequence: TGTGCCAGCGGGGGGGTCCAAGAGACCCAGTACTTC.

At least ten counts were recorded for this clonotype. The genes are TRBV6-2 or TRBV6-3 and TRBJ2-1, with 13 bases aligning to TRBD2. The germline CDR1 and CDR2 sequences are MNHEY and SVGEGT. The CDR3 spans 21 residues. With 5 bases clipped from V and 5 bases from J, the junction kept 21 bases outside the gene matches. CDR3: CASSTLHLTSGGEPSNNEQFF. As DNA, the CDR3 is TGTGCCAGCAGTACCCTCCATCTAACTAGCGGGGGGGAACCCTCAAACAATGAGCAGTTCTTC.

This clonotype was observed many times. This rearrangement joins TRBV10-3 to TRBJ2-5, with a weak D call TRBD1 (6 bases). Germline loops: CDR1 ENHRY, CDR2 SYGVKD. This CDR3 spans 13 amino acids. V lost 4 bases and J lost 4, with 10 bases in between. The CDR3 sequence is CAISGQVGETQYF. In nucleotides, the CDR3 is TGTGCCATCAGTGGACAGGTCGGAGAGACCCAGTACTTC.

This clonotype showed up many times. The chain has TRBV6-1 and TRBJ1-2; D is undetermined. Germline assignment: CDR1 MNHNS and CDR2 SASEGT. Between the trimmed V and J ends, which lost 6 bases and 6 bases, there was a span of 20 bases. This CDR3 is 15 amino acids long. CDR3 nucleotide sequence: TGTGCCAGCAGCCTCAATAGGATGTGGGGAGATGGCTACACCTTC. Amino acids: CASSLNRMWGDGYTF.

This clonotype was seen many times. The chain couples TRBV7-6 to TRBJ2-6; 9 nucleotides match TRBD1. The ends lost 7 bases at V and 0 bases at J; junction bases unmatched: 10. Germline CDR1 SGHVS, CDR2 FNYEAQ. The CDR3 contains 18 residues. CDR3 protein: CASTPWTGDFSGANVLTF. CDR3 sequence (DNA): TGTGCCAGCACTCCTTGGACAGGGGATTTCTCTGGGGCCAACGTCCTGACTTTC.

The rearrangement links TRBV2 to TRBJ2-5, with TRBD1 as a possible D gene (6 bases). Germline V gives CDR1 SNHLY, CDR2 FYNNEI. This CDR3 has 11 amino acids. Trimming took 6 bases from V and 12 from J, leaving 14 bases between them. The CDR3 here is CASSEGTKKYF. The CDR3 DNA sequence: TGTGCCAGCAGCGAGGGGACAAAAAAGTACTTC.

This clonotype was seen ten or more times. The J gene is TRBJ1-2, the V gene TRBV5-6, with D unresolved. Germline V lookup: CDR1 SGHDT, CDR2 YYEEEE. Trimming took off 2 bases at V and 0 bases at J, with 17 bases between the two ends. This CDR3 is built from 17 residues. The CDR3 DNA sequence: TGTGCCAGCAGCTTTTTCGATCGAGGACTACCTAACTATGGCTACACCTTC. Its protein is CASSFFDRGLPNYGYTF. The complete variable domain, with remaining parts taken from reference TRBV5-6 and TRBJ1-2, reads DAGVTQSPTHLIKTRGQQVTLRCSPKSGHDTVSWYQQALGQGPQFIFQYYEEEERQRGNFPDRFSGHQFPNYSSELNVNALLLGDSALYLCASSFFDRGLPNYGYTFGSGTRLTVV.

The chain combines TRBV28 with TRBJ2-1, with D perhaps assigned TRBD1 or TRBD2 (5 bases each). V was pared by 4 bases and J by 15 bases, with 19 bases between. The length of the CDR3 is 13 residues. The germline V gene has CDR1 MDHEN and CDR2 SYDVKM. The DNA for the CDR3 is TGTGCCAGCAGTTCGACACGACCGGGACGTGGGTTCTTC. This sequence encodes CASSSTRPGRGFF.

The V gene is TRBV29-1, the J gene TRBJ1-1; D perhaps matches TRBD1 (5 bases). The V gene's germline CDR1 is SQVTM and CDR2 ANQGSEA. The ends were cut back, 6 bases at V and 3 bases at J, with 14 bases in the middle. This CDR3 is built from 13 residues. Here the CDR3 reads CSVRDGLDTEAFF. CDR3 nucleotide sequence: TGCAGCGTGCGGGACGGACTGGACACTGAAGCTTTCTTT.

This clonotype has ten or more counts. The chain combines TRBV6-1 with TRBJ1-4; 10 bases match TRBD1. Germline CDR1 reads MNHNS; CDR2 reads SASEGT. This CDR3 region has 14 residues. Trimming took 6 bases from V and 10 from J; bases not matched to a gene: 8. The CDR3 spells CASRPSGTGAKLFF. The CDR3, as DNA: TGTGCCAGCAGACCCTCGGGGACAGGGGCAAAACTGTTTTTT.

This clonotype was found a few times. This chain connects TRBV6-5 to TRBJ2-7; 8 bases match TRBD1. This CDR3 comprises 15 residues. Germline assignment: CDR1 MNHEY and CDR2 SVGAGI. Germline trimming cut 2 bases from V and 2 bases from J; bases unmatched to any gene: 5. The chain's CDR3 is CASSYVQGATYEQYF. The DNA for the CDR3 is TGTGCCAGCAGTTACGTTCAGGGGGCGACCTACGAGCAGTACTTC.

This clonotype appeared many times. The rearrangement links TRBV6-2 or TRBV6-3 to TRBJ2-1; D perhaps matches TRBD2 (6 bases). The length of the CDR3 is 18 residues. The germline V gene encodes CDR1 MNHEY and CDR2 SVGEGT. V was clipped by 6 bases and J by 4 bases, with 25 bases between them. Written as DNA, the CDR3 is TGTGCCAGCAGCCTCGGAGTCACGCGGGCGGGATGGTACAATGAGCAGTTCTTC. The encoded protein is CASSLGVTRAGWYNEQFF.